This TCR beta chain was obtained from a study of T cell repertoires in cytomegalovirus infection. For the study at large: Both CMV infection and a matching HLA type were indicated by public TCR beta signatures.

Trimming at V came to 1 base and at J to 9 bases, leaving 10 bases not matched to a gene. This CDR3 is built from 17 residues. The germline V gene encodes CDR1 SGHRS and CDR2 YFSETQ. TCRdb passed the reads through MiXCR, listing each CDR3 protein once. The profile shows about 680,000 distinct CDR3 sequences, 20% to 25% of them singletons. Source material: CD8+ T cells from PBMCs. The TCR sequence derives from a human donor in good health (CMV status not recorded). Some clones in this sample may be carry-over from other donors' samples. This chain connects TRBV5-1 to TRBJ2-1, with TRBD2 matching over 13 bases. The CDR3 nucleotides read TGCGCCAGCAGCTTGACTAGCGGGGGGGCTTCGTTGGGTGAGCAGTTCTTC. Its translation is CASSLTSGGASLGEQFF.